This T cell receptor beta chain was retrieved from a study of persistence of HIV-infected CD4 T cells. In regard to this clone: The antigen is undetermined.

Sequencing used immunoSEQ version 4 in survey mode. Template was genomic DNA at 7.5 to 10 ng/uL, with up to about 1 ug used per sample. Method: immunoSEQ multiplex PCR; TCRdb's copy keeps in-frame clones and lacks some. Of approximately 27,000 clones listed, around 82% are singletons. The ends were cut back, 4 bases at V and 2 bases at J, with 12 bases in the middle. The CDR3 is made up of 15 amino acids. Germline CDR1 and CDR2: SGHRS and YFSETQ. The stimulus was lysate of CMV-infected fibroblasts, 10 ug/mL. CD40L/CD69 double-negative CD45RO-high memory CD4+ T cells were collected. Donors had undetectable plasma HIV-1 RNA, under 50 copies/mL, for 4+ years.

The J gene is TRBJ2-2, the V gene TRBV5-1, with D perhaps being TRBD1 or TRBD2 (5 bases each). The receptor comes from an adult woman with HIV who was CMV-seropositive. The sequences come from CD4+ T cells sorted from PBMCs after roughly 18-hour stimulation, collected from a patient who received antiretroviral therapy. The CDR3 DNA follows: TGCGCCAGCAGCCCTGAGGGGCGAAACACCGGGGAGCTGTTTTTT. Residues: CASSPEGRNTGELFF.